This T cell receptor (beta chain) emerged from a study of blood T cell repertoires in COVID-19. Study-level information: COVID-19 samples, acute and convalescent, were from the United States, Italy and Spain. PBMCs, B-cell-depleted T cells, or T cells provided the cDNA or gDNA that made up the material.

Germline values: CDR1 LNHDA, CDR2 SQIVND (reference sequence). Between the trimmed V and J ends, which lost 3 bases and 6 bases, there was a span of 12 bases. The CDR3 sequence is 14 residues long. In the original workflow: Reference gene primer amplification gave nucleated cell count estimates. Clones were sequenced by immunoSEQ multiplex PCR, and TCRdb holds only the in-frame ones, with some missing. The V and J calls and clone size are taken from that table; D and trimming were inferred from the DNA. This table has around 150,000 clones, approximately 88% appearing once. Specimen: peripheral blood. This sequence joins TRBV19 and TRBJ1-5; D is ambiguous. This TCR derives from a man in his 70s with acute or convalescent COVID-19. The CDR3 loop is CASSIPGNGQPQHF. For the CDR3, the DNA is TGTGCCAGTAGTATCCCCGGGAATGGTCAGCCCCAGCATTTT.